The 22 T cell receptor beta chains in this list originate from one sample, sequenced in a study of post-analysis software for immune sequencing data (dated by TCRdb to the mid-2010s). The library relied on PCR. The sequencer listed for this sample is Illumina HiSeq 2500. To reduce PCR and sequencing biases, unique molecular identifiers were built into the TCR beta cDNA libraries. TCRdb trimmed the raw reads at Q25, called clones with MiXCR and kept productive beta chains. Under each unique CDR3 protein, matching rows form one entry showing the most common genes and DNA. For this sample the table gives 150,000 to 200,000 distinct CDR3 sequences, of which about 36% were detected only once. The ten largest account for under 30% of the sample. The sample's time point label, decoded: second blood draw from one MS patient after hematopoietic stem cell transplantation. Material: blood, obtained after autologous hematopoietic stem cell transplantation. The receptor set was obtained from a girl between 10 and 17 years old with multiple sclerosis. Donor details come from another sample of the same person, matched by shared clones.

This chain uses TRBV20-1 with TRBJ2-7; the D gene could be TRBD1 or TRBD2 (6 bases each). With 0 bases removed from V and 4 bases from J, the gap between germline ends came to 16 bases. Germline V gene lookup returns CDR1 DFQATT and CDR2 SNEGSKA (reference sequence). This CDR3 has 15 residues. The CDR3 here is CSARESPSGAYEQYF. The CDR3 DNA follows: TGCAGTGCTAGAGAATCCCCCTCGGGGGCTTACGAGCAGTACTTC.

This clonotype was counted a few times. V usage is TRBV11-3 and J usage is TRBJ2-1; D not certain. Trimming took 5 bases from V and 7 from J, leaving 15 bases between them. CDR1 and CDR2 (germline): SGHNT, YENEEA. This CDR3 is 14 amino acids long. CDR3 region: CASSPPGISNEQFF. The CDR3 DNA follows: TGTGCCAGCAGCCCCCCAGGCATTTCGAATGAGCAGTTCTTC.

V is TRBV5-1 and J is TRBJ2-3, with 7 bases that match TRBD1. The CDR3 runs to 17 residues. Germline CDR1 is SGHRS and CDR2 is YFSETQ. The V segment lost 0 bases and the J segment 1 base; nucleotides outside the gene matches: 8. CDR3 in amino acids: CASSLARDRLRTDTQYF. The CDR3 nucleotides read TGCGCCAGCAGCTTGGCGAGGGACAGACTTCGCACAGATACGCAGTATTTT. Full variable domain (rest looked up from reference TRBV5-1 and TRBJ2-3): KAGVTQTPRYLIKTRGQQVTLSCSPISGHRSVSWYQQTPGQGLQFLFEYFSETQRNKGNFPGRFSGRQFSNSRSEMNVSTLELGDSALYLCASSLARDRLRTDTQYFGPGTRLTVL.

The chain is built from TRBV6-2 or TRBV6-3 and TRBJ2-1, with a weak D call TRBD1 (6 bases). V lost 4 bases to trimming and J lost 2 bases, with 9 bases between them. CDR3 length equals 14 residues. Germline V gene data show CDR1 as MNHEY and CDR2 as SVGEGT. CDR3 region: CASSLGAPYNEQFF. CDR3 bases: TGTGCCAGCAGTTTGGGGGCCCCCTACAATGAGCAGTTCTTC.

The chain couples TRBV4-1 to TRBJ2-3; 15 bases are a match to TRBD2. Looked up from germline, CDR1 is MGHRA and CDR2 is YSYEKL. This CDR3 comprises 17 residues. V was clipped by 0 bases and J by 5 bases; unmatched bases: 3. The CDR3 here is CASSQDLGLAGGDTQYF. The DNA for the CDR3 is TGCGCCAGCAGCCAAGACCTGGGACTAGCGGGAGGAGATACGCAGTATTTT.

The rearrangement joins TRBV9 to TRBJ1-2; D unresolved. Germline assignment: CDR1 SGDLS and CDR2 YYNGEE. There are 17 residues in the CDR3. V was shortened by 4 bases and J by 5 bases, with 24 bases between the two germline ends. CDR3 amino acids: CASSSEAPGPLRYGYTF. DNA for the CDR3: TGTGCCAGCAGCTCAGAAGCTCCGGGCCCGCTACGGTATGGCTACACCTTC.

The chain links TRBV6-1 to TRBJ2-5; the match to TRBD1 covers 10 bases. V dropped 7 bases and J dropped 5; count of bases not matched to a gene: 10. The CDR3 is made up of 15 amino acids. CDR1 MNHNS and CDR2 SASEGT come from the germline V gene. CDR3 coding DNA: TGTGCCAGCAAACTTCCGACAGGGGGCGTTGAGACCCAGTACTTC. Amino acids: CASKLPTGGVETQYF.

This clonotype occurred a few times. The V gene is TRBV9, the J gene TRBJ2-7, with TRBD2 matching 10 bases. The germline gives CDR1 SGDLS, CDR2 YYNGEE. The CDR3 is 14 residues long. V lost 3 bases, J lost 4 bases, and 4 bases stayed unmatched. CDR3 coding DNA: TGTGCCAGCAGCGCCGATAGCGGGAGGTACGAGCAGTACTTC. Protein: CASSADSGRYEQYF.

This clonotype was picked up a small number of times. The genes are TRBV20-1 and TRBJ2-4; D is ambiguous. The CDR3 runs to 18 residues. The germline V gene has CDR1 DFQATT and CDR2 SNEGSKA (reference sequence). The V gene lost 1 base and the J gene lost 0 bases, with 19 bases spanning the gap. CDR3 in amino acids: CSARAARAIFLAKNIQYF. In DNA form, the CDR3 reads TGCAGTGCTAGAGCTGCTCGCGCGATATTCCTAGCCAAAAACATTCAGTACTTC.

The CDR3 DNA sequence: TGCAGCGTTGAAGGTACTAGCGGCCACTCCTACAATGAGCAGTTCTTC. Protein: CSVEGTSGHSYNEQFF. The rearrangement uses TRBV29-1 and TRBJ2-1; TRBD2 agrees at 8 bases. V lost 1 base to trimming and J lost 0 bases; unmatched junction nucleotides: 5. CDR3 length: 16 residues. CDR1 and CDR2 from the germline V gene are SQVTM and ANQGSEA.

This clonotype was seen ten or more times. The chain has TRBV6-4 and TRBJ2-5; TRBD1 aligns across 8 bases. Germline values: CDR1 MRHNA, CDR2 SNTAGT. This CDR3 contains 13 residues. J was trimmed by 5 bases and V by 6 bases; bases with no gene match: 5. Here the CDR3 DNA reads TGTGCCAGCAGCCAAGACAGGGGTGAGACCCAGTACTTC. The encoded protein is CASSQDRGETQYF.

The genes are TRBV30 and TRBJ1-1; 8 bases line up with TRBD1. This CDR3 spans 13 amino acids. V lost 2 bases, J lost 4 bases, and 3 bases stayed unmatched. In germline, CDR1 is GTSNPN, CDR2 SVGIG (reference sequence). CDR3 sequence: CAWSPDRGTEAFF. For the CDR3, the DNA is TGTGCCTGGAGTCCTGACAGGGGCACTGAAGCTTTCTTT.

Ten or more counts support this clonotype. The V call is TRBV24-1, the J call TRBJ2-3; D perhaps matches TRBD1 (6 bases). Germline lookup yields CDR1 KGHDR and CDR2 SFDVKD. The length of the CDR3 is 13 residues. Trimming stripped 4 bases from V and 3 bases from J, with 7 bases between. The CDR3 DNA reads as TGTGCCACCAGTGACCAGGGGACAGATACGCAGTATTTT. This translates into CATSDQGTDTQYF.

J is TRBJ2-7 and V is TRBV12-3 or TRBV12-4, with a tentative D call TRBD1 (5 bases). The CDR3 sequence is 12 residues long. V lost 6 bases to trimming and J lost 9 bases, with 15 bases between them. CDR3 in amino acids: CASSLTGRAQYF. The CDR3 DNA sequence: TGTGCCAGCAGCCTGACTGGCAGGGCGCAGTACTTC.

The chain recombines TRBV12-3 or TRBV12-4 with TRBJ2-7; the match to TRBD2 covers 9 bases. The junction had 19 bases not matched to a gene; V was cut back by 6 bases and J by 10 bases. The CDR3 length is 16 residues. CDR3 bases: TGTGCCAGCAGGTCCGGGACTAGCACCTCCGGGGGGGCCCAGTACTTC. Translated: CASRSGTSTSGGAQYF.

The CDR3 nucleotides are TGTGCCAGCAGCGCGCCGGGACGGGACTATGGCTACACCTTC. It yields the protein CASSAPGRDYGYTF. The rearrangement joins TRBV9 to TRBJ1-2; tentative D call: TRBD1 (5 bases). The V gene's germline CDR1 is SGDLS and CDR2 YYNGEE. CDR3 length: 14 amino acids. V lost 3 bases, J lost 3 bases, and 12 bases lay in between.

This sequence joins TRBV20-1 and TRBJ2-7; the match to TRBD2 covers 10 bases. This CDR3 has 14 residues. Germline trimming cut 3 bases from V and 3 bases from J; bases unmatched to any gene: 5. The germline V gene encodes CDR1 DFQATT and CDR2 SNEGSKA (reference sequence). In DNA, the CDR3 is TGCAGTGCTAGGTCTAGCGGGAGTTTCTACGAGCAGTACTTC. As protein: CSARSSGSFYEQYF.

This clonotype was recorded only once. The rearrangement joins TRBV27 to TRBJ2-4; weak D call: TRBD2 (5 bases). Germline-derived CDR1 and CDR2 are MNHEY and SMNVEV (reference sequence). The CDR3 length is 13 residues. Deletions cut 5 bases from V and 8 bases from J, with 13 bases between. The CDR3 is CASSQGSADIQYF. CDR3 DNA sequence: TGTGCCAGCAGTCAAGGGTCAGCGGACATTCAGTACTTC.

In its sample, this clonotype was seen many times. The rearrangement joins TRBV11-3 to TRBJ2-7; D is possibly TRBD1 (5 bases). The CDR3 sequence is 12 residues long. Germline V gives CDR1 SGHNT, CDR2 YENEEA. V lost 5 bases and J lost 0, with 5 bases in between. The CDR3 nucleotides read TGTGCCAGCAGCACAGGCTCCTACGAGCAGTACTTC. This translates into CASSTGSYEQYF. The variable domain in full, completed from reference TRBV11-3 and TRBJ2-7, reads EAGVVQSPRYKIIEKKQPVAFWCNPISGHNTLYWYLQNLGQGPELLIRYENEEAVDDSQLPKDRFSAERLKGVDSTLKIQPAELGDSAVYLCASSTGSYEQYFGPGTRLTVT.

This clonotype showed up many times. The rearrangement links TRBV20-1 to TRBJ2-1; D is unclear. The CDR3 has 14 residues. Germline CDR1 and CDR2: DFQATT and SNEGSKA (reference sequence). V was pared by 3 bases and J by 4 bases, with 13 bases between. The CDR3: CSARKSNLYNEQFF. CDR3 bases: TGCAGTGCTAGGAAGTCCAATTTATACAATGAGCAGTTCTTC.

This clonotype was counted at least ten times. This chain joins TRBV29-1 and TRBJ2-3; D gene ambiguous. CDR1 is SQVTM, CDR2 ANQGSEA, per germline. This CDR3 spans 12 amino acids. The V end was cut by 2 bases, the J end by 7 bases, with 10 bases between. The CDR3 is CSVESFSHTQYF. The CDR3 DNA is TGCAGCGTTGAAAGTTTTAGCCATACGCAGTATTTT.

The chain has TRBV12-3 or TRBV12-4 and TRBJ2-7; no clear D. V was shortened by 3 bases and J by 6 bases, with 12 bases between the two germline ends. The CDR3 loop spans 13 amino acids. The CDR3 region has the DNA TGTGCCAGCAGTTTTTTGGGCATACGCGAGCAGTACTTC. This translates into CASSFLGIREQYF.